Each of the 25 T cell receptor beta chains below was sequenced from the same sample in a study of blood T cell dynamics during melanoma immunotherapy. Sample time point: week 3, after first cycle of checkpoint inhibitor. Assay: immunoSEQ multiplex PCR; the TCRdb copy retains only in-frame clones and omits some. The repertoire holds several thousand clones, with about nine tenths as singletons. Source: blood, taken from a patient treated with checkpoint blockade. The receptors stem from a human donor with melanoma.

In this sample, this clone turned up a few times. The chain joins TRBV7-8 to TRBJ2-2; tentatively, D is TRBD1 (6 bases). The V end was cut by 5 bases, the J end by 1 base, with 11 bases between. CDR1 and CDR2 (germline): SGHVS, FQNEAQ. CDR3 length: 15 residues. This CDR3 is CASSVPGQNTGELFF. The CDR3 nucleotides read TGTGCCAGCAGCGTCCCGGGACAGAACACCGGGGAGCTGTTTTTT.

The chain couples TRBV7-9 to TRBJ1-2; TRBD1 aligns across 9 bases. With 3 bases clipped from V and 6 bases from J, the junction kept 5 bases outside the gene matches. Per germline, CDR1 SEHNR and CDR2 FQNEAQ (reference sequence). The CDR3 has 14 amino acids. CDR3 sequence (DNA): TGTGCCAGCAGCTTCGACAGGGGGAGGGATGGCTACACCTTC. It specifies CASSFDRGRDGYTF.

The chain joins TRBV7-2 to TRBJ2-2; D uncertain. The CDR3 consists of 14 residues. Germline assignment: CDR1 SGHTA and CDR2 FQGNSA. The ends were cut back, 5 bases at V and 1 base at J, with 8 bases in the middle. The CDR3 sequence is CASSIRQNTGELFF. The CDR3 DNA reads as TGTGCCAGCAGCATAAGACAGAACACCGGGGAGCTGTTTTTT.

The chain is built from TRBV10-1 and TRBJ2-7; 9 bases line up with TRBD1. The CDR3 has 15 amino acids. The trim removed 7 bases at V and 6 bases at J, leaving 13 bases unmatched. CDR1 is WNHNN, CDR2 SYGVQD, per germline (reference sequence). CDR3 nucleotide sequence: TGCGCCAGCACCGTCGGGGGACAGGGAACCGGCGAGCAGTACTTC. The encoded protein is CASTVGGQGTGEQYF.

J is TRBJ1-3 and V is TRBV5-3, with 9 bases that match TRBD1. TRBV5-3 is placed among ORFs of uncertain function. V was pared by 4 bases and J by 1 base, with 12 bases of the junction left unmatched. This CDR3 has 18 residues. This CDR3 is CARSPGFQGQGSGNTIYF. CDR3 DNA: TGTGCCAGAAGCCCAGGATTCCAGGGACAGGGATCTGGAAACACCATATATTTT.

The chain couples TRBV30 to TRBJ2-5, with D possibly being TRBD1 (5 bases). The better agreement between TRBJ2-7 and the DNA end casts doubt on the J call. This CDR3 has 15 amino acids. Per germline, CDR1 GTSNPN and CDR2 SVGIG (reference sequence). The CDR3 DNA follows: TGTGCCTGGAGTGTGGGGCAGCCAGCCTCCTACGAGCAGTACTTC. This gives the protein CAWSVGQPASYEQYF.

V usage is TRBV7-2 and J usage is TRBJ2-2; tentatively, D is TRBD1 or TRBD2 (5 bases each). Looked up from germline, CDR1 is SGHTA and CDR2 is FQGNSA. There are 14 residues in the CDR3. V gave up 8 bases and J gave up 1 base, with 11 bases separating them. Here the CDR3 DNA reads TGTGCCAGCTCCGGGGCGCGGAACACCGGGGAGCTGTTTTTT. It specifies CASSGARNTGELFF.

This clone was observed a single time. CDR3 in amino acids: CASSTLRTYRDSAFF. As DNA, the CDR3 is TGTGCCAGCAGCACCCTGCGGACGTACAGGGATAGCGCTTTCTTT. The J gene is TRBJ1-1, the V gene TRBV11-2, with D perhaps TRBD1 (6 bases). The CDR3 covers 15 residues. The V gene's germline CDR1 is SGHAT and CDR2 FQNNGV. V was pared by 5 bases and J by 11 bases, with 24 bases between.

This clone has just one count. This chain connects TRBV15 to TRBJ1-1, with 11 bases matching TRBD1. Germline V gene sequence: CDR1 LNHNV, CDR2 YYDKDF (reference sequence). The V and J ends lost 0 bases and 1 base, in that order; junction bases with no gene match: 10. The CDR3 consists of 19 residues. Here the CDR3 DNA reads TGTGCCACCAGCAGAGATCGGCGGACAGGGGGCCAGAAGAACACTGAAGCTTTCTTT. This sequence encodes CATSRDRRTGGQKNTEAFF.

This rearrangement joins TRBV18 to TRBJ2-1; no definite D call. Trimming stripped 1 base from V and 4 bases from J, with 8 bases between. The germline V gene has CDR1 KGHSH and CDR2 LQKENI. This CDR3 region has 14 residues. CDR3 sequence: CASSPLDGYNEQFF. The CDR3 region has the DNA TGTGCCAGCTCACCACTGGACGGTTACAATGAGCAGTTCTTC.

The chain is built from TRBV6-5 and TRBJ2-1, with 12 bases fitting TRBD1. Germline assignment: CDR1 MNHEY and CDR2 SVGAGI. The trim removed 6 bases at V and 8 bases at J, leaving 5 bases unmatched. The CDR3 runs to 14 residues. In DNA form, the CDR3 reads TGTGCCAGCAGCCTGGGACAGGGGGCGTATGAGCAGTTCTTC. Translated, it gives CASSLGQGAYEQFF.

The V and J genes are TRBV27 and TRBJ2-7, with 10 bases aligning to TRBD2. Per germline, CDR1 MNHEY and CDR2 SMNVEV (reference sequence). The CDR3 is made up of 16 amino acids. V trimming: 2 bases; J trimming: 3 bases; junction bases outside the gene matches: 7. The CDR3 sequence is CASSLMSLAGVYEQYF. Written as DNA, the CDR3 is TGTGCCAGCAGTTTAATGTCGCTAGCGGGAGTCTACGAGCAGTACTTC.

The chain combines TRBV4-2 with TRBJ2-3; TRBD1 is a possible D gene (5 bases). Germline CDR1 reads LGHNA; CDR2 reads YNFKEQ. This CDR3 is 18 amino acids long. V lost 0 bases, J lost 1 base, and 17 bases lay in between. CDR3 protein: CASSQDGADKFRTDTQYF. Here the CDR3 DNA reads TGTGCCAGCAGCCAAGATGGGGCAGACAAATTTCGCACAGATACGCAGTATTTT.

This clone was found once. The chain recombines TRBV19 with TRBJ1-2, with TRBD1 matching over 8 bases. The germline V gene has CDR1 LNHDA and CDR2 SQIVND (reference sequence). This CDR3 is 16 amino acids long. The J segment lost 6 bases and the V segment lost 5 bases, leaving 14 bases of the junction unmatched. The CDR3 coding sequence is TGTGCCAGTAGTCCTAACGGGAGAGCAGGGGGCAATGGCTACACCTTC. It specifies CASSPNGRAGGNGYTF.

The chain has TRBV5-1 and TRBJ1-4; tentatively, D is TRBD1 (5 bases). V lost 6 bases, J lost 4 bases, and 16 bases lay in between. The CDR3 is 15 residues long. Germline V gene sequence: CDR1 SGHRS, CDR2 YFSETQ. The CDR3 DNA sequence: TGCGCCAGCACCCGAGGGACGGTCGGTAATGAAAAACTGTTTTTT. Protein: CASTRGTVGNEKLFF.

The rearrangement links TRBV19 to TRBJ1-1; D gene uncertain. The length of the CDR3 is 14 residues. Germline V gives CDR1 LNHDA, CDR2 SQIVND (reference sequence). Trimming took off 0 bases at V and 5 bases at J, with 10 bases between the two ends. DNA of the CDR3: TGTGCCAGTAGTATAGATCCCAGCCGAACTGAAGCTTTCTTT. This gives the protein CASSIDPSRTEAFF.

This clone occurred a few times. The CDR3 region is CASSQAGYIGELFF. For the CDR3, the DNA is TGTGCCAGCAGCCAAGCGGGGTATATCGGGGAGCTGTTTTTT. The chain couples TRBV14 to TRBJ2-2, with D possibly being TRBD2 (5 bases). Germline V gene data show CDR1 as SGHDN and CDR2 as FVKESK. This CDR3 has 14 amino acids. The V gene lost 1 base and the J gene lost 7 bases, with 10 bases spanning the gap.

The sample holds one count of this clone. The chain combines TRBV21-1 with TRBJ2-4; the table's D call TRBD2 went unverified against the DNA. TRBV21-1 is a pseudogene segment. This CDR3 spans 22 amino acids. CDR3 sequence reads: CASSKGGQGGGVFPFAKNIQYF. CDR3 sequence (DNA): TGTGCCAGCAGCAAAGGAGGTCAGGGCGGAGGGGTATTTCCATTCGCCAAAAACATTCAGTACTTC.

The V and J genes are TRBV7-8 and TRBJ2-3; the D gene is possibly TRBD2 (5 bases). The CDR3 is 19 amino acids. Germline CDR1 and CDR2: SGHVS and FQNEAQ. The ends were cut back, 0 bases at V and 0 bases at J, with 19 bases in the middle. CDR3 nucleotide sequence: TGTGCCAGCAGCTTAGCGCGGGTAGTACTCCTTCATAGCACAGATACGCAGTATTTT. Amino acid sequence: CASSLARVVLLHSTDTQYF.

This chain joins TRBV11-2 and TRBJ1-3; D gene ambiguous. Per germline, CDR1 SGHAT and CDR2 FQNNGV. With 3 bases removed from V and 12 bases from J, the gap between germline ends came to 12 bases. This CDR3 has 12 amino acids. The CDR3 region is CASSFPDKGIYF. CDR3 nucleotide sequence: TGTGCCAGCAGCTTCCCCGACAAGGGCATATATTTT.

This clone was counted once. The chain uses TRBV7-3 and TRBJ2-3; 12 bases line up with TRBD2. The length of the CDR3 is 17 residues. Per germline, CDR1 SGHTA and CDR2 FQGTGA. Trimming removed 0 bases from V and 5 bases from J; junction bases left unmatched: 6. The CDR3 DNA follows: TGTGCCAGCAGCTTAACGATCCAGACTAGCGGGAGAGATACGCAGTATTTT. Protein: CASSLTIQTSGRDTQYF.

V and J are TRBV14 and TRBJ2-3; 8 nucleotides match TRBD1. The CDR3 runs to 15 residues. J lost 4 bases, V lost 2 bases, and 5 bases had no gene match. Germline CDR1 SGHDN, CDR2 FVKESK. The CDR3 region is CASSQNRGIADTQYF. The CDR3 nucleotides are TGTGCCAGCAGCCAAAACAGGGGGATTGCAGATACGCAGTATTTT.

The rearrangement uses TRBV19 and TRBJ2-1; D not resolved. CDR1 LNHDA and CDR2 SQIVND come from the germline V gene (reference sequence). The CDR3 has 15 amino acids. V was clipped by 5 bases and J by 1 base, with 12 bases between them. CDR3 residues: CASSWGRRSYNEQFF. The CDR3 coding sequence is TGTGCCAGTAGTTGGGGTAGAAGATCCTACAATGAGCAGTTCTTC.

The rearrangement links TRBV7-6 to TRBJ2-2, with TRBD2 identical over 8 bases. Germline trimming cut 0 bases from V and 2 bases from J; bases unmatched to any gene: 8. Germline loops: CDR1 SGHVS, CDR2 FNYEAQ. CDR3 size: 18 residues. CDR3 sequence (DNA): TGTGCCAGCAGCTTAGCCCGATTAGCGGGACCTAACACCGGGGAGCTGTTTTTT. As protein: CASSLARLAGPNTGELFF. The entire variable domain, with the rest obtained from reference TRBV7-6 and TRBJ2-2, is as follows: GAGVSQSPRYKVTKRGQDVALRCDPISGHVSLYWYRQALGQGPEFLTYFNYEAQQDKSGLPNDRFSAERPEGSISTLTIQRTEQRDSAMYRCASSLARLAGPNTGELFFGEGSRLTVL.

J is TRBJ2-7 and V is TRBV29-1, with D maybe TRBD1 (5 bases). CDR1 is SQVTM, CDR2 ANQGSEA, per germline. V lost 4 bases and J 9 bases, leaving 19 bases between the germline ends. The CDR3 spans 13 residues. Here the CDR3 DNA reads TGCAGCGTTGGGTCCTCCAGGGAAGGTTTGCAGTACTTC. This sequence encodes CSVGSSREGLQYF.